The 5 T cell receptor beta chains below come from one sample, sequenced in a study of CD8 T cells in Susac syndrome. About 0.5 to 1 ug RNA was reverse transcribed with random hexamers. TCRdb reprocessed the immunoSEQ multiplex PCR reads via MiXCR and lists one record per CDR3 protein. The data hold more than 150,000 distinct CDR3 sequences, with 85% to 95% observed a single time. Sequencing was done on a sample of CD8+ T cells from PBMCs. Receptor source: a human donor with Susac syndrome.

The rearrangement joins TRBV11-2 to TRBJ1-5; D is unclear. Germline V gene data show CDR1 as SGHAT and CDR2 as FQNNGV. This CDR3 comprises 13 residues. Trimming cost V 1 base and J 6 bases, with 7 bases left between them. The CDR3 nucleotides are TGTGCCAGCAGCTTAGGGGTTGTTCAGCCCCAGCATTTT. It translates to CASSLGVVQPQHF.

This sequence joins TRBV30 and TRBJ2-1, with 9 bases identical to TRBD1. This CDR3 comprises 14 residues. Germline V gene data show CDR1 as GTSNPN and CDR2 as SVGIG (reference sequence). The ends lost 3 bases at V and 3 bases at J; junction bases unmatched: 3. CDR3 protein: CAWRTGGIYNEQFF. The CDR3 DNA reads TGTGCCTGGAGGACAGGGGGAATCTACAATGAGCAGTTCTTC.

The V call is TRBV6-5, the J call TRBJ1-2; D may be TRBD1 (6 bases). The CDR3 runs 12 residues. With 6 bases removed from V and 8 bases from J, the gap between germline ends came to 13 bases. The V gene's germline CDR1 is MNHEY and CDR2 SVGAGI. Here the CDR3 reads CASRQGSGGYTF. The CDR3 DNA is TGTGCCAGCAGGCAGGGGTCAGGCGGCTACACCTTC.

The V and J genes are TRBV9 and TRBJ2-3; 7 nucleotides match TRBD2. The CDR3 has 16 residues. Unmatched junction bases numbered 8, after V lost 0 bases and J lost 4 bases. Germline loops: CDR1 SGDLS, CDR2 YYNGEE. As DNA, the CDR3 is TGTGCCAGCAGCGTAGGCCAGAGCGGGGTAGCAGATACGCAGTATTTT. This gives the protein CASSVGQSGVADTQYF.

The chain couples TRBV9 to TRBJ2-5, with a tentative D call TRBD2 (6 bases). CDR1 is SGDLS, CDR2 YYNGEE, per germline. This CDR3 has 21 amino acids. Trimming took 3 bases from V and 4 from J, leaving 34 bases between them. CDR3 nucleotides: TGTGCCAGCAGCGACGGGACCGCGGATGGGCAAAACCCGGAGGGTCCAGAGACCCAGTACTTC. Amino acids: CASSDGTADGQNPEGPETQYF.